This record covers a single TCR beta chain. A second roughly 7 to 11 cycle PCR used barcoded and J-beta primers. Every sample returned 2.5 million or more CDR3-containing paired-end reads. TCRdb independently ran MiXCR on the 5' RACE reads; one entry per CDR3 protein. The table records 550,000 to 750,000 distinct CDR3 sequences, roughly 20% of them present only once. The sample originates from a study of blood T cells in healthy people across ages. This CDR3 has 15 residues. With 1 base removed from V and 5 bases from J, the gap between germline ends came to 14 bases. Germline CDR1 is SEHNR and CDR2 is FQNEAQ (reference sequence). Peripheral blood, roughly 9.3 milliliters per donor, was collected.

The sequencing input was blood. The J gene is TRBJ1-1, the V gene TRBV7-9, with TRBD1 as a possible D gene (5 bases). This clonotype was sampled from an older man in good health. CDR3 bases: TGTGCCAGCAGCTTAGTGGGGAGGGGTGGGACTGAAGCTTTCTTT. The encoded protein is CASSLVGRGGTEAFF.